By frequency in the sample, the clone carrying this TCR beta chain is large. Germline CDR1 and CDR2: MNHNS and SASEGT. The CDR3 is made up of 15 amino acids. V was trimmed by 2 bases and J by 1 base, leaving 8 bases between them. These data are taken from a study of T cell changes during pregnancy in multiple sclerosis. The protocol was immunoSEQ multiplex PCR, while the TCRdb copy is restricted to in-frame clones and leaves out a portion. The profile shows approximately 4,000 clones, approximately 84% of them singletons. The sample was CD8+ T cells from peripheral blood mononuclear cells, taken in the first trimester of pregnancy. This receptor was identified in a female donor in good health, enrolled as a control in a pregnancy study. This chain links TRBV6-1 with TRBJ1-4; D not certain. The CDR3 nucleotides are TGTGCCAGCAGTGAAAGCCCAGGAACTAATGAAAAACTGTTTTTT. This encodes CASSESPGTNEKLFF.